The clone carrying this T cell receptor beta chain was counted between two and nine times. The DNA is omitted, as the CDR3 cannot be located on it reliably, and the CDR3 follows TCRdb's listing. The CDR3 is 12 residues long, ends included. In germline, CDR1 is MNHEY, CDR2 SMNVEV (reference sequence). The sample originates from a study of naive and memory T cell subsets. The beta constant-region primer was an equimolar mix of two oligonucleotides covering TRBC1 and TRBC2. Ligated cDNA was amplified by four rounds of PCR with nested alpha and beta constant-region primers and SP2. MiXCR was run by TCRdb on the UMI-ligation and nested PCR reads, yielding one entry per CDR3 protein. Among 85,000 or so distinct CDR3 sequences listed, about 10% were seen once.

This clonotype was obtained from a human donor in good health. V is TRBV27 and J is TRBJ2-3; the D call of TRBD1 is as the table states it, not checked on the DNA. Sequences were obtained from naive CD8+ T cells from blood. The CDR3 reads CASSFGPGARYF.